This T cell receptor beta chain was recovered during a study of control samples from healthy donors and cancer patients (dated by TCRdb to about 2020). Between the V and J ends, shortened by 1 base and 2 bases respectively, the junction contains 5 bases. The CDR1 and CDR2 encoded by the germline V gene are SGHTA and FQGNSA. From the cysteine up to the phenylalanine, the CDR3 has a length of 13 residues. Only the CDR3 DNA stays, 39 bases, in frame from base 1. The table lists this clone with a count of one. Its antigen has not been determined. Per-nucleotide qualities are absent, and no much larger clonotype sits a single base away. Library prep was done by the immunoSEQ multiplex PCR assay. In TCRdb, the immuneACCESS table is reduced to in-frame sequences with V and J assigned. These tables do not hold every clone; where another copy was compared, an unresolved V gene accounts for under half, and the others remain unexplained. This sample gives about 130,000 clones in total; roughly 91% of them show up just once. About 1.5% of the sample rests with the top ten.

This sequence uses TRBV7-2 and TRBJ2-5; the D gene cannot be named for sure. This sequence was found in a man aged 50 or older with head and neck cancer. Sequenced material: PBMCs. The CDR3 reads CASSLVKQETQYF. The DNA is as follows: TGTGCCAGCAGCTTAGTAAAGCAAGAGACCCAGTACTTC.